The TCR beta chain under discussion was sequenced for a study of cytomegalovirus exposure and HLA in healthy donors. On the study more broadly: An earlier analysis found roughly 110 million unique TCR beta sequences from about 190 million T cells. Whole-study findings and limits: It was confirmed in vitro that three of the CMV-associated chains were specific for CMV antigens. As was reported, the HLA-A and HLA-B alleles of most subjects were accurately predicted from TCR beta sequences.

The CDR3 has 15 amino acids. V was clipped by 4 bases and J by 5 bases, with 18 bases between them. Germline V gives CDR1 SGHRS, CDR2 YFSETQ. As for this clone: Its antigen remains unidentified.

Researchers ran the PCR with 60 Vbeta and 13 Jbeta primers. Sequencing used immunoSEQ multiplex PCR; TCRdb keeps in-frame clones, though not all of them. This sample has about 140,000 clones; 73% occur once, and the top ten carry over 13%. Healthy donors of bone marrow made up the group. The V and J genes are TRBV5-1 and TRBJ1-1, with D maybe TRBD1 (5 bases). This clonotype originated in a human donor in good health. Sequencing was done on a sample of PBMCs. CDR3 DNA: TGCGCCAGCAGCGTACTACCTACAGGTAGTACTGAAGCTTTCTTT. Translated: CASSVLPTGSTEAFF.